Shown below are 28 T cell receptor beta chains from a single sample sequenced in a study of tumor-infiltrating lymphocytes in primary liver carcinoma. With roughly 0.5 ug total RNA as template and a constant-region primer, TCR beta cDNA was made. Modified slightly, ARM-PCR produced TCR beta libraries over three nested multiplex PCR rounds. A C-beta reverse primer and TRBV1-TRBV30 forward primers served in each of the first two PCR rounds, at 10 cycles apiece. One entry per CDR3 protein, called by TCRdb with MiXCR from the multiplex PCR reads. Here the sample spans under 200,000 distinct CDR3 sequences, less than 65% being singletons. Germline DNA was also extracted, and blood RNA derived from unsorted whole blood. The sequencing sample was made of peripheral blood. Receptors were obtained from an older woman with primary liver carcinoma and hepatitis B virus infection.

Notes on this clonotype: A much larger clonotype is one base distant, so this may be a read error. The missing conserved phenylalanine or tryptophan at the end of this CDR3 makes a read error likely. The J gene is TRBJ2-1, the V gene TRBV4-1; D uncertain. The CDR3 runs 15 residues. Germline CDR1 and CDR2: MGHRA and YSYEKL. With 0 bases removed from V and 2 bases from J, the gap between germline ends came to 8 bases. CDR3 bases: TGCGCCAGCAGCCAAGAAATTGCTACCTACAATGAGCAGTTCATC. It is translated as CASSQEIATYNEQFI.

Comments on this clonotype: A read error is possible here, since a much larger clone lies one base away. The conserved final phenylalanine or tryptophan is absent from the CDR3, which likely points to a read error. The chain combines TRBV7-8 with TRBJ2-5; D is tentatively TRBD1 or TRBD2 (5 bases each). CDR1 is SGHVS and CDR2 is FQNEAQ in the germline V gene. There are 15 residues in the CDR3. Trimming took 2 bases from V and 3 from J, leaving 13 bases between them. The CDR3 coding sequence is TGTGCCAGCAGCTTAAGGGCAGGGAGAGAAGAGACCCAGTACGTC. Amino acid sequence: CASSLRAGREETQYV.

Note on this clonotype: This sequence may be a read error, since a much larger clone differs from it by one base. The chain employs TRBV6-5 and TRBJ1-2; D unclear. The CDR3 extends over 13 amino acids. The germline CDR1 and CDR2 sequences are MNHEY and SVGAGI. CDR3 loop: CDSSRTLAYGYTF. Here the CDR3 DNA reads TGTGACAGCAGTCGGACCCTTGCCTATGGCTACACCTTC.

CDR3 bases: TGTGCCAGCAGCTCATTATGGGACACCGGGGAGCTGTTTTTT. Its protein is CASSSLWDTGELFF. The chain has TRBV7-9 and TRBJ2-2; D not resolved. V lost 4 bases to trimming and J lost 3 bases, with 9 bases between them. The CDR3 runs to 14 residues. Germline CDR1 reads SEHNR; CDR2 reads FQNEAQ (reference sequence).

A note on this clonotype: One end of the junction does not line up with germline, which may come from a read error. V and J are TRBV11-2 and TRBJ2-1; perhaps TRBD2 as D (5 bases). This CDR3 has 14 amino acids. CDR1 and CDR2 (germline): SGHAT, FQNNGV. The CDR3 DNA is TGTGCCAGCAGTTTAGCGAGAACCTACAATGAGCAGTTCTTC. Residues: CASSLARTYNEQFF.

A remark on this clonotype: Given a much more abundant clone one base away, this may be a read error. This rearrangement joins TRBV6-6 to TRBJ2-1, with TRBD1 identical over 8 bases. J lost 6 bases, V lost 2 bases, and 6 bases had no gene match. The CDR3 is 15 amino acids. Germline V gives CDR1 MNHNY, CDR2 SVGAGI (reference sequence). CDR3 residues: CASSYRTGLGNEQFF. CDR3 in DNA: TGTGCCAGCAGTTACCGGACAGGGTTGGGCAATGAGCAGTTCTTC.

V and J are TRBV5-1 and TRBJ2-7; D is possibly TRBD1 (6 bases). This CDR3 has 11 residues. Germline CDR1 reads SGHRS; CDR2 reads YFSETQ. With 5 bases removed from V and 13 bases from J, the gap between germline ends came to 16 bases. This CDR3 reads CASSSDRRQYF. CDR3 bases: TGCGCCAGCAGTTCGGACAGAAGGCAATACTTC.

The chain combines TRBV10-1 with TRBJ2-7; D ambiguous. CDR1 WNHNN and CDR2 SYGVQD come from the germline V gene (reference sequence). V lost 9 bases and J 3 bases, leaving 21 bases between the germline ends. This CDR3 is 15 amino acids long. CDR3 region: CASSSSQRRGYEQYF. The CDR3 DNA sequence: TGCGCCAGTAGTTCGTCTCAGAGAAGAGGCTACGAGCAGTACTTC.

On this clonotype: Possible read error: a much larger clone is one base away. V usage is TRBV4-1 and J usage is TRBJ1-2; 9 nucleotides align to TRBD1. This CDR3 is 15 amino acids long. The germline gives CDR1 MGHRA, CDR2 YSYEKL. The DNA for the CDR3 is TGCGCCAGCAGCCAAGAGGACAGGGGTTCTGGTGGCTACGCCTTC. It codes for CASSQEDRGSGGYAF.

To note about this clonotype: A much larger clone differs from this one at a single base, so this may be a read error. The CDR3 coding sequence is TGCGCCAGCAGTGGAAGCGGGAGTGCCTCGCAGTACTTC. Translated, it gives CASSGSGSASQYF. V and J are TRBV10-2 and TRBJ2-7, with TRBD2 matching over 8 bases. The CDR3 consists of 13 residues. With 4 bases clipped from V and 9 bases from J, the junction kept 8 bases outside the gene matches. Germline lookup yields CDR1 WSHSY and CDR2 SAAADI.

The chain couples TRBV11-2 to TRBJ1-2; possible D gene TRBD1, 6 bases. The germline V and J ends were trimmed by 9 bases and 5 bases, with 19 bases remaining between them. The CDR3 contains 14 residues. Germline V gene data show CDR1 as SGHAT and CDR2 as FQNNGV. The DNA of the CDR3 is TGTGCCAGGAGCCCAAAGACAGGACCATATGGCTACACCTTC. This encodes CARSPKTGPYGYTF. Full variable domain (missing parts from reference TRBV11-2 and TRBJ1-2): EAGVAQSPRYKIIEKRQSVAFWCNPISGHATLYWYQQILGQGPKLLIQFQNNGVVDDSQLPKDRFSAERLKGVDSTLKIQPAKLEDSAVYLCARSPKTGPYGYTFGSGTRLTVV.

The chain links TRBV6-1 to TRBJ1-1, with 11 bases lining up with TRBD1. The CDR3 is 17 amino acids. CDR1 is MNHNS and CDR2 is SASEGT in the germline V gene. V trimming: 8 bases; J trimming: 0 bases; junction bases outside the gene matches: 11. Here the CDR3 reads CASCWDRGKGMNTEAFF. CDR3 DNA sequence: TGTGCCAGCTGTTGGGACAGGGGGAAAGGGATGAACACTGAAGCTTTCTTT.

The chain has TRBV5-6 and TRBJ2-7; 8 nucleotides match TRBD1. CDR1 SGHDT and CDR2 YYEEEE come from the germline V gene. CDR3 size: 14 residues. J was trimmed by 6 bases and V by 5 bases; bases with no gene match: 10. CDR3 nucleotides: TGTGCCAGCAGTTTCGACAGGGGAAATTGCGAGCAGTACTTC. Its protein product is CASSFDRGNCEQYF.

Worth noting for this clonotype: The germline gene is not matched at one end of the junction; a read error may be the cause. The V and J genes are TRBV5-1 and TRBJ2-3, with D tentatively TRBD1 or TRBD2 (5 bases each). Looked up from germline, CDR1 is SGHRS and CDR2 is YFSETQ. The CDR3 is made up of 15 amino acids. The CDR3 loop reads CASSAGTASTDTQYF. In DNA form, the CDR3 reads TGCGCCAGCAGCGCAGGGACCGCTAGCACGGATACGCAGTATTTT. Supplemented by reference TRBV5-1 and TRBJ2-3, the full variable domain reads KAGVTQTPRYLIKTRGQQVTLSCSPISGHRSVSWYQQTPGQGLQFLFEYFSETQRNKGNFPGRFSGRQFSNSRSEMNVSTLELGDSALYLCASSAGTASTDTQYFGPGTRLTVL.

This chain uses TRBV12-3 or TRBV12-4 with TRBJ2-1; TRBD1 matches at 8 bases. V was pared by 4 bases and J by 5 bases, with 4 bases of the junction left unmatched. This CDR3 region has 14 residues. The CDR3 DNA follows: TGTGCCAGCAGTTCCTCGGACAGGGACAATGAGCAGTTCTTC. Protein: CASSSSDRDNEQFF.

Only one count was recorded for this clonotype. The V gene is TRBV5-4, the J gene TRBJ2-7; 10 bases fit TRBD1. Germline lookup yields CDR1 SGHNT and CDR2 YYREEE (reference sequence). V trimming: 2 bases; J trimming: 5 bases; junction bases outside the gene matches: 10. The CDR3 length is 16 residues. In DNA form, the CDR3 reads TGTGCCAGCAGCTTACCCGGGACAGGGGTAAGAAACGAGCAGTACTTC. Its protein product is CASSLPGTGVRNEQYF.

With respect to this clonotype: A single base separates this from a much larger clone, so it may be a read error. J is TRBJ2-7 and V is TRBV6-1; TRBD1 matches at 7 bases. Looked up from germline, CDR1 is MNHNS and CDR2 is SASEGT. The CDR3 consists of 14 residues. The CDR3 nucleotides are TGTACCAGCCAAGACAGGGCAGGAGCCTACGAGCAGTACTTC. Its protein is CTSQDRAGAYEQYF.

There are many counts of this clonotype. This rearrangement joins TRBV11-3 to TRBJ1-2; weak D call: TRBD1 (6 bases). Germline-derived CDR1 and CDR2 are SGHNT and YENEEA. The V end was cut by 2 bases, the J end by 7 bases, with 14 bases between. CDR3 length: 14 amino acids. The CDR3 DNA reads TGTGCCAGCAGCTTAAGGGGGGGCTTACGTGGCTACACCTTC. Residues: CASSLRGGLRGYTF.

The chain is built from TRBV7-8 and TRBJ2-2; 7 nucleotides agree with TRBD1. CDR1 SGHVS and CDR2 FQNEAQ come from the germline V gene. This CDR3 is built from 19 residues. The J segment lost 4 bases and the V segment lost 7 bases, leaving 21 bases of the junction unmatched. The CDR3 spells CASIRPRQGTVGFTGELFF. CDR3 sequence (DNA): TGTGCCAGCATTCGACCCCGACAGGGAACCGTAGGATTCACCGGGGAGCTGTTTTTT. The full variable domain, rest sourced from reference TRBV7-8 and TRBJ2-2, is GAGVSQSPRYKVAKRGQDVALRCDPISGHVSLFWYQQALGQGPEFLTYFQNEAQLDKSGLPSDRFFAERPEGSVSTLKIQRTQQEDSAVYLCASIRPRQGTVGFTGELFFGEGSRLTVL.

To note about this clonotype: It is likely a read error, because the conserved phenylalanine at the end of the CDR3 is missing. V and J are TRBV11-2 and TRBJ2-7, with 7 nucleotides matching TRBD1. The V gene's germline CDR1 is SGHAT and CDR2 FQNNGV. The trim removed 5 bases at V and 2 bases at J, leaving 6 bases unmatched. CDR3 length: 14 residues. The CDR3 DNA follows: TGTGCCAGCAGCCCCAGGGGGTTGACCTACGAGCAGTACTCC. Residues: CASSPRGLTYEQYS.

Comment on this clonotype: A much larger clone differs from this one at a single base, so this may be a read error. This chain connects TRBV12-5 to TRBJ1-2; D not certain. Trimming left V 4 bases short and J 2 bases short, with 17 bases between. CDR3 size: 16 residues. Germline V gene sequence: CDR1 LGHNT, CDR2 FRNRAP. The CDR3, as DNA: TGTGCTAGTGGTTCCCCCCACCGCCGGGTGAACTATGGCTACACCTTC. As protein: CASGSPHRRVNYGYTF. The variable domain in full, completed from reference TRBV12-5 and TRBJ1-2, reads DARVTQTPRHKVTEMGQEVTMRCQPILGHNTVFWYRQTMMQGLELLAYFRNRAPLDDSGMPKDRFSAEMPDATLATLKIQPSEPRDSAVYFCASGSPHRRVNYGYTFGSGTRLTVV.

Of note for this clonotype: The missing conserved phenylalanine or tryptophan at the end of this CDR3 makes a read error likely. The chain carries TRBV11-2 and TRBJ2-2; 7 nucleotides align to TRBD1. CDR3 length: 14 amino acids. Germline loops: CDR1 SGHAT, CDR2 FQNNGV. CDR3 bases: TGCGCCAGCAGAAAGACAGGGTCCATCGGGGAGCTGTTTCTT. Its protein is CASRKTGSIGELFL.

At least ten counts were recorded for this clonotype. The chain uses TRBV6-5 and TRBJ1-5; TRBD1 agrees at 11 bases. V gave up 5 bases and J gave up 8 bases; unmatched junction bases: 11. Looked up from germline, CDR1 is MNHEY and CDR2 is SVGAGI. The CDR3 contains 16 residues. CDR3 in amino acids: CASSPSGQGAGKPQHF. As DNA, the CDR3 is TGTGCCAGCAGTCCTTCCGGACAGGGGGCTGGGAAGCCCCAGCATTTT.

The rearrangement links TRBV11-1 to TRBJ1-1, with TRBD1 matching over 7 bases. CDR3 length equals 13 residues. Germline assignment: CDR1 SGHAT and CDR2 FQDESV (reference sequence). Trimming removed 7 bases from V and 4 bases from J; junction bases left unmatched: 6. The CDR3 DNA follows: TGTGCCAGCACTTCCGGGACAGCCACTGAAGCTTTCTTT. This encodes CASTSGTATEAFF.

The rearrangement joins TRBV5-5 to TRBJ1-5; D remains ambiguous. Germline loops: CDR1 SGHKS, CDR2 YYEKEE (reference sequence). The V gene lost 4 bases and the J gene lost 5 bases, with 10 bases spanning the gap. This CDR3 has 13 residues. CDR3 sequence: CASSHSGDQPQHF. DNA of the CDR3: TGTGCCAGCAGCCACTCTGGGGATCAGCCCCAGCATTTT.

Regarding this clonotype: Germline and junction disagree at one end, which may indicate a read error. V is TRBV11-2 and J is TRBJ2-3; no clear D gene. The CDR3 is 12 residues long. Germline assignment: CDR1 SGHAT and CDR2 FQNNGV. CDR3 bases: TGTGGCAGCAGCTTCGTCACAGATGCGCAGTATTTT. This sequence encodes CGSSFVTDAQYF.

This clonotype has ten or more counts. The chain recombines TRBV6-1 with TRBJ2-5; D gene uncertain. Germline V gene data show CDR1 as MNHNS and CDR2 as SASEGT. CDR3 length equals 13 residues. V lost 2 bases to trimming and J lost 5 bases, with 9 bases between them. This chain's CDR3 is CASSETFGETQYF. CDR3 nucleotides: TGTGCCAGCAGTGAAACATTTGGGGAGACCCAGTACTTC.

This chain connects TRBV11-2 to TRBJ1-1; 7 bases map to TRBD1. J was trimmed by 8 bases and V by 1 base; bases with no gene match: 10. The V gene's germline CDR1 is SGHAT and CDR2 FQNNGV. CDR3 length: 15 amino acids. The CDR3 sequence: CASSLVVIGGTEAFF. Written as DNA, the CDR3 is TGTGCCAGCAGCTTAGTCGTGATAGGGGGCACCGAAGCTTTCTTT.